These T cell receptor beta chains were read from a single sample in a study of Ad26.COV2.S vaccination and SARS-CoV-2 variants. Produced via immunoSEQ multiplex PCR; TCRdb's table is partial and in-frame only. The repertoire includes about 350,000 clones, about 92% of them detected once, and under 5% sits in the top ten. This material consisted of peripheral blood, taken after recovery from COVID-19. These receptors were obtained from a human donor who had recovered from COVID-19. Both conserved end residues are part of each CDR3. Each record gives: V gene, CDR3 protein.

>TRBV19
CASRDRGRNYGYTF
>TRBV5-1
CASSLEPDSYEQYF
>TRBV9
CASSAGTGFSNQPQHF
>TRBV10-1
CASSDGQIYNEQFF
>TRBV7-2
CASSSGLAGVYQETQYF
>TRBV25-1
CASSDSAGASTDTQYF
>TRBV5-4
CASSLAGLAGAASTDTQYF
>TRBV7-8
CASSPGPNSPLHF
>TRBV18
CASSPLWNRGTGELFF
>TRBV3-1/TRBV3-2
CASTFSGLMNTEAFF
>TRBV27
CASIPGRERATEAFF
>TRBV9
CASSGGESYNEQFF
>TRBV7-2
CASSPEGFGEQYF
>TRBV11-2
CASSWEGNGYTF
>TRBV5-6
CASSFSGSYEQYF
>TRBV18
CASSLYTGIYEQYF
>TRBV2
CASENLLDYGYTF
>TRBV3-1/TRBV3-2
CASGTVPGTGYYEQYF
>TRBV6-5
CASRLAGDSYEQYF
>TRBV27
CASSHRDRGLGYTF
>TRBV29-1
CSVERIETQYF
>TRBV5-6
CASSFLGSGNTIYF
>TRBV9
CASSAYGDRDNSPLHF
>TRBV2
CASSTRAGQGASQPQHF
>TRBV7-8
CASSLVGGTDTQYF
>TRBV5-1
CASSSRPLQGGQPQHF
>TRBV27
CASEGQNYGYTF
>TRBV19
CASSMMDTTGNTIYF
>TRBV11-2
CASSLGGQTTRSYEQYF
>TRBV5-6
CASSREGTMGPYF
>TRBV12-5
CASGLEIGTGTDTQYF
>TRBV9
CASSPGGGTGNEQFF
>TRBV2
CASSPPRGGGQPQHF
>TRBV2
CASKDRVGYNEQFF
>TRBV11-2
CASSYKSTPRSYNSPLHF
>TRBV5-4
CASSSRRDRGYPNGQYF
>TRBV2
CASQWTEAFF
>TRBV2
CASSGGEANYGYTF
>TRBV5-1
CASSLNGDRGTDTQYF
>TRBV5-1
CASSLSIGSTYEQYF
>TRBV5-4
CASSWGQGNTGELFF
>TRBV7-2
CASTHRGTRQENTEAFF
>TRBV29-1
CSVAPTGGFYNEQFF
>TRBV6-5
CASSRGQVQETQYF
>TRBV7-7
CASSETSGGVDEQFF
>TRBV19
CASSIGPDRTTEAFF
>TRBV29-1
CSVMGQDYYGYTF
>TRBV5-4
CASSFFDRGATGELFF
>TRBV6-6
CASLRDSSYNSPLHF
>TRBV7-3
CASSPEGAGLAGELFF